The sequence of this T cell receptor beta chain was determined in a study of blood T cell repertoires in COVID-19. Study-level information: Samples of COVID-19 (acute and convalescent) were obtained from the United States, Italy and Spain. In each case, the material was cDNA or gDNA derived from T cells, B-cell-depleted T cells, or PBMCs.

Authors' data handling: Reference gene primer amplification gave nucleated cell count estimates. Here immunoSEQ multiplex PCR was the method, and the copy in TCRdb shows in-frame clones only, minus some. The D gene and trimming were derived from the DNA, and the V and J assignments and clone size from that table. The sample has roughly 150,000 clones; 85% to 90% are singletons. V lost 1 base, J lost 5 bases, and 12 bases lay in between. The CDR3 length is 15 residues. The germline gives CDR1 LNHNV, CDR2 YYDKDF (reference sequence). The source material was peripheral blood. The chain joins TRBV15 to TRBJ1-5; no firm D call. This clonotype originated in a woman aged 70 to 79 with acute or convalescent COVID-19. CDR3 bases: TGTGCCACCAGCAGAGGCGGTCGGCTACATCAGCCCCAGCATTTT. The encoded protein is CATSRGGRLHQPQHF. The whole variable domain, remainder taken from reference TRBV15 and TRBJ1-5, is DAMVIQNPRYQVTQFGKPVTLSCSQTLNHNVMYWYQQKSSQAPKLLFHYYDKDFNNEADTPDNFQSRRPNTSFCFLDIRSPGLGDTAMYLCATSRGGRLHQPQHFGDGTRLSIL.